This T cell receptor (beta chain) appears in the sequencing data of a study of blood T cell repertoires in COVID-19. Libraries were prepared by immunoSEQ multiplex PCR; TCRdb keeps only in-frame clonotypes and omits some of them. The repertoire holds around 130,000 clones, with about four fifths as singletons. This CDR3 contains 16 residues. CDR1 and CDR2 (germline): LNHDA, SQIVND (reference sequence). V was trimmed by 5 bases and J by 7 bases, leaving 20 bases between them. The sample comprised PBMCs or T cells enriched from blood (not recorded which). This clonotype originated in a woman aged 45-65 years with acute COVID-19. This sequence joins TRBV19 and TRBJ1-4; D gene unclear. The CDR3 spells CASSAPQLRPGEKLFF. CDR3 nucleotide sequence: TGTGCCAGTAGTGCCCCGCAGCTGCGCCCGGGTGAAAAACTGTTTTTT.